The next 7 T cell receptor beta chains were all read from a single sample in a study of beta chain features in type 1 diabetes. Every isolated RNA sample was fully reverse transcribed, so sequencing captured expressed TCRB transcripts. Measured with immunoSEQ multiplex PCR; TCRdb has only the in-frame clones, and not every one. The table has 400,000 to 450,000 clones, about 15% seen once; the top ten hold roughly 0.033%. Material for sequencing was naive CD4+ T cells from blood. These receptors all stem from a man aged 25-45 years in good health.

A single count supports this clone. The chain employs TRBV6-5 and TRBJ2-1; D is perhaps TRBD2 (6 bases). The CDR3 length is 12 residues. Germline-derived CDR1 and CDR2 are MNHEY and SVGAGI. V lost 6 bases, J lost 6 bases, and 9 bases lay in between. CDR3 DNA sequence: TGTGCCAGCAGCCGCGGGACCAATGAGCAGTTCTTC. Translation gives CASSRGTNEQFF.

The gene calls are TRBV27 and TRBJ2-6; TRBD2 matches at 7 bases. J was trimmed by 2 bases and V by 2 bases; bases with no gene match: 9. The CDR3 consists of 18 residues. The germline gives CDR1 MNHEY, CDR2 SMNVEV (reference sequence). The CDR3 is CASSLGLAVAPGANVLTF. The CDR3 nucleotides are TGTGCCAGCAGTTTAGGTCTAGCGGTTGCCCCTGGGGCCAACGTCCTGACTTTC.

V usage is TRBV9 and J usage is TRBJ2-3; 8 positions match TRBD1. The CDR3 is 14 residues long. The V and J ends lost 0 bases and 6 bases, in that order; junction bases with no gene match: 3. CDR1 and CDR2 (germline): SGDLS, YYNGEE. CDR3 nucleotides: TGTGCCAGCAGCGTAGAACAGGGGGACGATACGCAGTATTTT. This translates into CASSVEQGDDTQYF.

The gene calls are TRBV6-1 and TRBJ2-4; D might be TRBD1 (5 bases). V was shortened by 7 bases and J by 0 bases, with 13 bases between the two germline ends. This CDR3 is 15 amino acids long. The germline gives CDR1 MNHNS, CDR2 SASEGT. CDR3 loop: CASILQGLAKNIQYF. CDR3 DNA: TGTGCCAGCATTTTGCAGGGATTAGCCAAAAACATTCAGTACTTC.

This clone was counted ten times or more. The chain couples TRBV29-1 to TRBJ2-5; a weak D match, TRBD2 (5 bases). Germline-derived CDR1 and CDR2 are SQVTM and ANQGSEA. This CDR3 has 14 amino acids. Trimming shortened V by 6 bases and J by 4 bases, and 18 bases separated the two germline ends. This chain's CDR3 is CSVALGAGGETQYF. CDR3 nucleotide sequence: TGCAGCGTGGCGTTGGGCGCGGGCGGAGAGACCCAGTACTTC.

This chain links TRBV20-1 with TRBJ1-3; D remains ambiguous. V dropped 4 bases and J dropped 6 bases, with 7 bases sitting between them. The V gene's germline CDR1 is DFQATT and CDR2 SNEGSKA (reference sequence). This CDR3 comprises 11 residues. Here the CDR3 DNA reads TGCAGTGCTACTTTTTCAAACACCATATATTTT. This translates into CSATFSNTIYF.

This clone occurred a few times. The chain is built from TRBV30 and TRBJ2-3; 13 bases line up with TRBD2. Germline values: CDR1 GTSNPN, CDR2 SVGIG (reference sequence). V dropped 3 bases and J dropped 3; count of bases not matched to a gene: 9. This CDR3 comprises 17 residues. CDR3 coding DNA: TGTGCCTGGAGGCAAAGGGGGACTAGCGGGGCTACAGATACGCAGTATTTT. This gives the protein CAWRQRGTSGATDTQYF.